The T cell receptor beta chain described here comes from a study of follicular helper T cells after annual influenza vaccination. Generated by immunoSEQ multiplex PCR, the TCRdb table keeps only in-frame clones and is missing some. In the table there are around 5,600 clones, over 80% of which are singletons. Regarding time point: 2015-2016 season, pre-vaccination. Adults were given seasonal inactivated influenza vaccine, and blood CD4 subsets were sorted before and after vaccination. This CDR3 contains 12 residues. CDR1 GTSNPN and CDR2 SVGIG come from the germline V gene (reference sequence). This clone was seen only once.

The TCR comes from an adult who received the influenza vaccine. The V and J genes are TRBV30 and TRBJ1-2, with TRBD1 matching over 7 bases. The sequencing used CXCR5- memory CD4+ T cells sorted from blood, collected on the day of influenza vaccination. The CDR3 DNA is TGTGCAGGAAACAGGGGCCCCTATGGCTACACCTTC. Translation gives CAGNRGPYGYTF.